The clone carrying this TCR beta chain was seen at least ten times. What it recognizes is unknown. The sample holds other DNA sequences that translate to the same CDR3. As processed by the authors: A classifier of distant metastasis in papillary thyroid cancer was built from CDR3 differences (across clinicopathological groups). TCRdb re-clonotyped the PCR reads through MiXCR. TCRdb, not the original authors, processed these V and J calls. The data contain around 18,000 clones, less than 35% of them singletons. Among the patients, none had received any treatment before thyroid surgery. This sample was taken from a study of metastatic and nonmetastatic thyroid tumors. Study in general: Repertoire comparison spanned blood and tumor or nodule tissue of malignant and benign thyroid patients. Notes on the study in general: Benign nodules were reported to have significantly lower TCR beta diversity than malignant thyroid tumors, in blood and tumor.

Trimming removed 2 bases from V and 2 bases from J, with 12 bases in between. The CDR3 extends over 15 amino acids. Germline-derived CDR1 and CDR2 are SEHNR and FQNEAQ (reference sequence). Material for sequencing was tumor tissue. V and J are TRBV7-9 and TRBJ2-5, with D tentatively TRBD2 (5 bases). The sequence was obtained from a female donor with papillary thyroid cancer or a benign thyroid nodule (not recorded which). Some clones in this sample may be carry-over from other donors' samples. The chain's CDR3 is CASSLSSGYQETQYF. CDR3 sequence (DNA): TGTGCCAGCAGCTTATCGTCGGGATATCAAGAGACCCAGTACTTC.